The rows below give T cell receptor beta chains drawn from one sample of a study of Ad26.COV2.S vaccination and SARS-CoV-2 variants. Profiled with immunoSEQ multiplex PCR; TCRdb holds only in-frame clones, not every one. This table holds some 640,000 clones, about 90% found once. The starting material was peripheral blood, obtained in a trial of Ad26.COV2.S vaccine versus placebo. The receptor set was obtained from a person between 18 and 59 years old who received the Ad26.COV2.S COVID-19 vaccine or a placebo. The CDR3 runs from the conserved cysteine through the conserved F or W. The order of the fields is clone size, V gene, D gene, J gene, CDR3 length, CDR3 DNA, CDR3 protein. D genes are given only for firm matches. For some rows the clone size is stated as once, few or many, or as a class when expanded; others skip it.

.	TRBV18	.	TRBJ2-7	13	TGTGCCAGCTCACCAGGGGCCAACTACGAGCAGTACTTC	CASSPGANYEQYF
once	TRBV19	TRBD1	TRBJ2-2	15	TGTGCCAGTAGGCCGGACAGGGCAAAGGGCGGGGAGCTGTTTTTT	CASRPDRAKGGELFF
.	TRBV18	TRBD1	TRBJ2-7	15	TGTGCCAGCTCACGAGGACAGGGAAGCTCCTACGAGCAGTACTTC	CASSRGQGSSYEQYF
.	TRBV4-3	.	TRBJ1-2	16	TGCGCCAGCAGCCAAGAAATGGGGCCAACGTACTATGGCTACACCTTC	CASSQEMGPTYYGYTF
.	TRBV29-1	TRBD2	TRBJ2-1	17	TGCAGCGTCCCCCCACTAAGCGGGGGGAGCTCCTACAATGAGCAGTTCTTC	CSVPPLSGGSSYNEQFF
.	TRBV13	TRBD1	TRBJ1-5	15	TGTGCCAGCAGCTTAGGGCAGGGGGAACATCAGCCCCAGCATTTT	CASSLGQGEHQPQHF
.	TRBV13	.	TRBJ1-1	14	TGTGCCAGCAGCTCAAGAGCGGGAAGAACTGAAGCTTTCTTT	CASSSRAGRTEAFF
.	TRBV30	.	TRBJ2-6	11	TGTGCCTGGTCTGGGGCCAACGTCCTGACTTTC	CAWSGANVLTF
.	TRBV15	.	TRBJ1-3	13	TGTGCCACCAGCAGAGAGGGACGAAACACCATATATTTT	CATSREGRNTIYF
.	TRBV2	.	TRBJ1-5	13	TGTGCCAGCCGACAGGTCCTTTTTCAGCCCCAGCATTTT	CASRQVLFQPQHF
.	TRBV18	.	TRBJ1-3	16	TGTGCCAGCTCCATGGGGACTAGGGACTCTGGAAACACCATATATTTT	CASSMGTRDSGNTIYF
.	TRBV19	.	TRBJ1-2	11	TGTGCCACCTTGAATAACTATGGCTACACCTTC	CATLNNYGYTF
.	TRBV7-8	.	TRBJ2-6	17	TGTGCCAGCAGCCCCTTAAGAAGTGGCTCTGGGGCCAACGTCCTGACTTTC	CASSPLRSGSGANVLTF
.	TRBV7-9	.	TRBJ2-3	15	TGTGCCAGCACCCCGGCTGCAGTTTTAACAGATACGCAGTATTTT	CASTPAAVLTDTQYF
.	TRBV6-5	.	TRBJ2-6	16	TGTGCCAGCAGTTACTCGGACAGCTCTGGGGCCAACGTCCTGACTTTC	CASSYSDSSGANVLTF
.	TRBV10-1	TRBD1	TRBJ2-7	14	TGCGCCAGCAGTGAGAGCAGGGGGAACTACGAGCAGTACTTC	CASSESRGNYEQYF
.	TRBV19	TRBD1	TRBJ1-2	14	TGTGCCAGTAACCCGACAGGGGCAGCTCGAGGCTACACCTTC	CASNPTGAARGYTF
.	TRBV12-3/TRBV12-4	.	TRBJ1-1	11	TGTGCCAGCAGTTGGGGGACTGAAGCTTTCTTT	CASSWGTEAFF
.	TRBV16	TRBD1	TRBJ1-5	15	TGTGCCAGCAGCCCGACAGGGGATAGCAATCAGCCCCAGCATTTT	CASSPTGDSNQPQHF
.	TRBV21-1	.	TRBJ2-1	15	TGTGCCATCATAGAGGAAGACGGCGGGAGGAATGAGCAGTTCTTC	CAIIEEDGGRNEQFF
once	TRBV4-1	TRBD2	TRBJ2-1	18	TGCGCCAGCAGCCAAGATGACCTAGCGGGAGTATTGGGTAATGAGCAGTTCTTC	CASSQDDLAGVLGNEQFF
.	TRBV29-1	.	TRBJ2-1	12	TGCAGCGCCCGAGGGGGTTACAATGAGCAGTTCTTC	CSARGGYNEQFF
.	TRBV3-1/TRBV3-2	.	TRBJ1-6	16	TGTGCCAGCAGCGACGCGCTGAGCTCCTATAATTCACCCCTCCACTTT	CASSDALSSYNSPLHF
.	TRBV15	.	TRBJ1-2	15	TGTGCCACCAGCAGAGATAGGAGCACAGTCTATGGCTACACCTTC	CATSRDRSTVYGYTF
.	TRBV19	TRBD1	TRBJ1-1	15	TGTGCCAGTAGTATAAAGGGGACAGGAAACACTGAAGCTTTCTTT	CASSIKGTGNTEAFF
.	TRBV24-1	TRBD1	TRBJ1-2	13	TGTGCCACCCAGGGACAGGGGCATACGGGCTACACCTTC	CATQGQGHTGYTF
.	TRBV19	.	TRBJ1-1	12	TGTGCCAGTAGTGCGGGGAGGACTGAAGCTTTCTTT	CASSAGRTEAFF
.	TRBV11-2	.	TRBJ1-5	13	TGTGCCAGCAGCTTAAACAGTAATCAGCCCCAGCATTTT	CASSLNSNQPQHF
.	TRBV6-1	TRBD1	TRBJ1-5	16	TGTGCCAGCAGTGGGGGACAGGGGATGTGGGGTCAGCCCCAGCATTTT	CASSGGQGMWGQPQHF
.	TRBV5-6	.	TRBJ2-5	13	TGTGCCAGCAGCCGTCAGGGAGGAGAGACCCAGTACTTC	CASSRQGGETQYF
.	TRBV30	.	TRBJ2-7	12	TGTGCCTGGAGTCGGGACCACTACGAGCAGTACTTC	CAWSRDHYEQYF
.	TRBV25-1	.	TRBJ1-2	16	TGTGCCAGCAGTGAAGATAGCGGAGGCTCTTGGTATGGCTACACCTTC	CASSEDSGGSWYGYTF
.	TRBV27	.	TRBJ1-2	13	TGTGCCAGCAGATTTATGAGTGACTATGGCTACACCTTC	CASRFMSDYGYTF
.	TRBV13	.	TRBJ2-7	12	TGTGCCAGCAGCCTGGGGCGCTACGAGCAGTACTTC	CASSLGRYEQYF
.	TRBV5-5	TRBD1	TRBJ2-4	15	TGTGCCAGCAGACAGGGACAGCATGCCAAAAACATTCAGTACTTC	CASRQGQHAKNIQYF
.	TRBV6-4	.	TRBJ1-1	13	TGTGCCAGCAGTCTAGCGACGGACACTGAAGCTTTCTTT	CASSLATDTEAFF
.	TRBV5-5	.	TRBJ1-5	13	TGTGCCAGCAGCTTGGCCGGGGGCCAGCCCCAGCATTTT	CASSLAGGQPQHF
.	TRBV29-1	.	TRBJ1-1	13	TGCAGCGTTGGGACTGAGCCGAACACTGAAGCTTTCTTT	CSVGTEPNTEAFF
.	TRBV6-2/TRBV6-3	TRBD1	TRBJ2-3	16	TGTGCCAGCAGTTATACCGGGACAGCAAAAAGGGATACGCAGTATTTT	CASSYTGTAKRDTQYF
.	TRBV5-6	.	TRBJ1-6	17	TGTGCCAGCAGCTCGATGGGTCGGGGGGCGAATAATTCACCCCTCCACTTT	CASSSMGRGANNSPLHF
.	TRBV4-3	TRBD2	TRBJ2-5	16	TGCGCCAGCAGCCAAGCGGGTGCGGGGGGCCAGGAGACCCAGTACTTC	CASSQAGAGGQETQYF
.	TRBV5-1	TRBD2	TRBJ2-2	16	TGCGCCAGCAGCTTGGTACAATCTAGCGGGGCCGGGGAGCTGTTTTTT	CASSLVQSSGAGELFF
.	TRBV11-2	.	TRBJ1-3	15	TGTGCCAGCAGCTTCACCCCCGGTTACGGAAACACCATATATTTT	CASSFTPGYGNTIYF
.	TRBV5-1	TRBD2	TRBJ2-7	14	TGCGCCAGCAGCTTAACTAGCGGGGGTCGCGAGCAGTACTTC	CASSLTSGGREQYF
.	TRBV7-2	.	TRBJ1-2	13	TGTGCCAGCAGCGGACAGAGACGACCCGGCTACACCTTC	CASSGQRRPGYTF
once	TRBV5-5	TRBD2	TRBJ2-2	16	TGTGCCAGCAGCTTGTTGGGAGGGTCGAACACCGGGGAGCTGTTTTTT	CASSLLGGSNTGELFF
.	TRBV3-1/TRBV3-2	.	TRBJ2-3	12	TGTGCCAGCAGCCAAGATGAGGATACGCAGTATTTT	CASSQDEDTQYF
.	TRBV10-3	.	TRBJ1-1	13	TGTGCCGCCTGTTCAGGGTTGGGAGCTGAAGCTTTCTTT	CAACSGLGAEAFF
.	TRBV6-5	TRBD1	TRBJ1-5	13	TGTGCCAGCAGCCGGGACAGGGACCAGCCCCAGCATTTT	CASSRDRDQPQHF
.	TRBV19	TRBD1	TRBJ1-1	18	TGTGCCAGTAGTATCCCCACGGGACAGGGGATTATGAACACTGAAGCTTTCTTT	CASSIPTGQGIMNTEAFF
.	TRBV5-1	.	TRBJ2-7	15	TGCGCCAGCAGCTCCCGGGGAGAAGGGCGACGTGGGCAGTACTTC	CASSSRGEGRRGQYF
.	TRBV7-2	.	TRBJ1-1	13	TGTGCCAGCAGCCGTACTCGGAACACTGAAGCTTTCTTT	CASSRTRNTEAFF
.	TRBV7-9	TRBD1	TRBJ2-1	13	TGTGCCAGCAGCTCCACAGGGGACAATGAGCAGTTCTTC	CASSSTGDNEQFF
.	TRBV5-4	TRBD1	TRBJ1-3	17	TGTGCCAGCAGCGCGCCAAGGACAGGGAATAAGCCAAACACCATATATTTT	CASSAPRTGNKPNTIYF
few	TRBV5-8	TRBD1	TRBJ1-5	17	TGTGCCAGCAGCTCGGCAGACAGGGGATCTAGCAATCAGCCCCAGCATTTT	CASSSADRGSSNQPQHF
.	TRBV19	.	TRBJ1-2	13	TGTGCCAGTAGTACAGAATTTCGATATGGCTACACCTTC	CASSTEFRYGYTF
few	TRBV12-3/TRBV12-4	.	TRBJ2-7	13	TGTGCCACATTCCGGGACGGGACCTACGAGCAGTACTTC	CATFRDGTYEQYF